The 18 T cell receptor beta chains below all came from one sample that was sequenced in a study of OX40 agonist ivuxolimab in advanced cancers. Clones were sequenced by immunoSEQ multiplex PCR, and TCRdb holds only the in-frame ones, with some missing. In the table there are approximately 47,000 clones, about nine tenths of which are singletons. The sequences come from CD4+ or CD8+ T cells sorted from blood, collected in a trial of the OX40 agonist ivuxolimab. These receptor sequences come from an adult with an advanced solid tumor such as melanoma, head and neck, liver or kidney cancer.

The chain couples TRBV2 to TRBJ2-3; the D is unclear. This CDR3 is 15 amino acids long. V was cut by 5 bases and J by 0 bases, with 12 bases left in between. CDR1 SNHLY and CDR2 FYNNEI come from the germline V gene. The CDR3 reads CASSTRIPSTDTQYF. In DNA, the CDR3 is TGTGCCAGCAGTACGAGAATTCCTAGCACAGATACGCAGTATTTT.

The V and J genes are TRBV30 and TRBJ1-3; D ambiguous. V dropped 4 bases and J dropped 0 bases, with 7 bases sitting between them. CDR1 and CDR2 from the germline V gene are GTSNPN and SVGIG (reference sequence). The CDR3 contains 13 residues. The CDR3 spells CAWTWDSGNTIYF. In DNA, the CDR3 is TGTGCCTGGACCTGGGACTCTGGAAACACCATATATTTT.

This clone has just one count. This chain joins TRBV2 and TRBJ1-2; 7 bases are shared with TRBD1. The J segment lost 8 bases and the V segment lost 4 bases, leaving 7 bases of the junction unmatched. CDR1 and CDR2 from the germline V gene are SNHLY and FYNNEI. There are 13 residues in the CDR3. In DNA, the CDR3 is TGTGCCAGCAGTGTGTCAGGGGGGTCAGGCTACACCTTC. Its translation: CASSVSGGSGYTF. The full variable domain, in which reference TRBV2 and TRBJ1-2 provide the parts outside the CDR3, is EPEVTQTPSHQVTQMGQEVILRCVPISNHLYFYWYRQILGQKVEFLVSFYNNEISEKSEIFDDQFSVERPDGSNFTLKIRSTKLEDSAMYFCASSVSGGSGYTFGSGTRLTVV.

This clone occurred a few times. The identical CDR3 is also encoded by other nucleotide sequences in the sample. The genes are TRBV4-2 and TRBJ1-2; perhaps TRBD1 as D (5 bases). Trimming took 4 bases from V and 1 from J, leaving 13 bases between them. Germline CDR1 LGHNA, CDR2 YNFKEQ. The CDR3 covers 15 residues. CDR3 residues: CASSRGQGGNYGYTF. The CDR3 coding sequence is TGTGCCAGCAGCCGTGGACAAGGAGGTAACTATGGCTACACCTTC.

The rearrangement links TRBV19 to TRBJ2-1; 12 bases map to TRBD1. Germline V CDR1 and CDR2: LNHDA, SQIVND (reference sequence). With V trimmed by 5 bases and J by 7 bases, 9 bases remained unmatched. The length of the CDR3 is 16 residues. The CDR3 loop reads CASSEHPGQGANEQFF. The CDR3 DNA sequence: TGTGCCAGTAGTGAGCATCCGGGACAGGGGGCTAATGAGCAGTTCTTC.

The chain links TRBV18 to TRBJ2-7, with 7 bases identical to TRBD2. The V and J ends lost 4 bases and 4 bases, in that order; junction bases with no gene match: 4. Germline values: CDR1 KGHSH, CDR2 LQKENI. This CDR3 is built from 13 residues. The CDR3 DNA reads TGTGCCAGCTCACGGGAGGGCCCGTACGAGCAGTACTTC. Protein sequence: CASSREGPYEQYF. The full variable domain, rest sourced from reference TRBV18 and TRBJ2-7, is NAGVMQNPRHLVRRRGQEARLRCSPMKGHSHVYWYRQLPEEGLKFMVYLQKENIIDESGMPKERFSAEFPKEGPSILRIQQVVRGDSAAYFCASSREGPYEQYFGPGTRLTVT.

The CDR3: CASSLEGQPKSSYEQYF. Here the CDR3 DNA reads TGCGCCAGCAGCTTGGAGGGACAGCCAAAAAGCTCCTACGAGCAGTACTTC. V is TRBV5-1 and J is TRBJ2-7; TRBD1 matches at 7 bases. With V trimmed by 0 bases and J by 0 bases, 9 bases remained unmatched. Germline-derived CDR1 and CDR2 are SGHRS and YFSETQ. The CDR3 has 17 residues.

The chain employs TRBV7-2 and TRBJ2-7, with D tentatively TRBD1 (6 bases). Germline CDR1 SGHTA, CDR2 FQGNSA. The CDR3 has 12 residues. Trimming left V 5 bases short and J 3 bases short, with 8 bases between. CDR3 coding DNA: TGTGCCAGCAGCGAACAGGGCTACGAGCAGTACTTC. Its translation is CASSEQGYEQYF. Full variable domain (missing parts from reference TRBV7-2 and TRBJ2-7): GAGVSQSPSNKVTEKGKDVELRCDPISGHTALYWYRQSLGQGLEFLIYFQGNSAPDKSGLPSDRFSAERTGGSVSTLTIQRTQQEDSAVYLCASSEQGYEQYFGPGTRLTVT.

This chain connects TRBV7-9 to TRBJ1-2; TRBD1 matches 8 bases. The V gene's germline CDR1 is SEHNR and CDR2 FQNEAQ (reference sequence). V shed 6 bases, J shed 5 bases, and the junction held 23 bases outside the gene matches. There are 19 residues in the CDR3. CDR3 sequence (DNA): TGTGCCAGCAGATCTGCCAATAACCGGGACAGGTCGAGTGGTTATGGCTACACCTTC. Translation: CASRSANNRDRSSGYGYTF.

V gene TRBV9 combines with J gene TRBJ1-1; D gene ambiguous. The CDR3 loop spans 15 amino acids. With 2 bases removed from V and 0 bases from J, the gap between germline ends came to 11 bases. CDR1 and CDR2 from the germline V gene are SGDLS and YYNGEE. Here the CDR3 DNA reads TGTGCCAGCAGCGTTCACCCCCAGTTGAACACTGAAGCTTTCTTT. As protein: CASSVHPQLNTEAFF.

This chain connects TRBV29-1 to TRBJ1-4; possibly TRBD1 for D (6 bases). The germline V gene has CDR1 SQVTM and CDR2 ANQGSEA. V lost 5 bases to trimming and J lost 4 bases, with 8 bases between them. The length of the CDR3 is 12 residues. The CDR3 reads CSVSGVNEKLFF. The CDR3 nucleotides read TGCAGCGTTTCAGGGGTTAATGAAAAACTGTTTTTT. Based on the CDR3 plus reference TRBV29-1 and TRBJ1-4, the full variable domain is SAVISQKPSRDICQRGTSLTIQCQVDSQVTMMFWYRQQPGQSLTLIATANQGSEATYESGFVIDKFPISRPNLTFSTLTVSNMSPEDSSIYLCSVSGVNEKLFFGSGTQLSVL.

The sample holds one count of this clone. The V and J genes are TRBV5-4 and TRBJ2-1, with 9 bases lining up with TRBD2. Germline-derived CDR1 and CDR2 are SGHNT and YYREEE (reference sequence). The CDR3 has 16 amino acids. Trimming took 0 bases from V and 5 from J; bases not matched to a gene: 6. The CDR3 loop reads CASSLVPGLAHNEQFF. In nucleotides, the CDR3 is TGTGCCAGCAGCTTGGTACCGGGACTAGCCCACAATGAGCAGTTCTTC.

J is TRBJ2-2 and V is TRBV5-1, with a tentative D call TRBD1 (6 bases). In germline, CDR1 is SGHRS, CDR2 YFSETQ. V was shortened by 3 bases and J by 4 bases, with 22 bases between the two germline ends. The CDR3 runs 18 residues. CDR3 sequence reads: CASSSDARGLAGTGELFF. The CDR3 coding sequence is TGCGCCAGCAGCTCAGACGCCAGGGGCTTAGCAGGCACCGGGGAGCTGTTTTTT.

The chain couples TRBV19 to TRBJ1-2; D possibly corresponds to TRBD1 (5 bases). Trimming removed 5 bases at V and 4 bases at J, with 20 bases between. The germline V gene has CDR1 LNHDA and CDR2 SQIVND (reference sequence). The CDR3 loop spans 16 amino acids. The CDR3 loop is CASSPSGGNGLYGYTF. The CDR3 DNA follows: TGTGCCAGTAGTCCGAGCGGGGGGAACGGCCTCTATGGCTACACCTTC.

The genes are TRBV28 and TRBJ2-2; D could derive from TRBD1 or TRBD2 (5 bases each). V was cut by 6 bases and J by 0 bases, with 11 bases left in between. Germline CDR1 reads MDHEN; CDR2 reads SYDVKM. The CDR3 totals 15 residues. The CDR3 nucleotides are TGTGCCAGCAGACTGGGACGGACGAACACCGGGGAGCTGTTTTTT. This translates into CASRLGRTNTGELFF.

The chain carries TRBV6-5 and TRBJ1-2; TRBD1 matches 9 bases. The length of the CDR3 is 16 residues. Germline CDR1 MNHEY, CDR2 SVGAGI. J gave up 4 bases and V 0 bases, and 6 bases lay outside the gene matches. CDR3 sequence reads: CASSYSVGTGFYGYTF. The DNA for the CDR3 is TGTGCCAGCAGTTACTCGGTTGGGACAGGGTTCTATGGCTACACCTTC.

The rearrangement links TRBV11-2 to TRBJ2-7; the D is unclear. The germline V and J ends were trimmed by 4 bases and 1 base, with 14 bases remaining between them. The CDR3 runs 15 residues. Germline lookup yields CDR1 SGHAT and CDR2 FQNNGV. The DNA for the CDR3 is TGTGCCAGCAGCTCCGACGTCTACTCGTCCTACGAGCAGTACTTC. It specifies CASSSDVYSSYEQYF.

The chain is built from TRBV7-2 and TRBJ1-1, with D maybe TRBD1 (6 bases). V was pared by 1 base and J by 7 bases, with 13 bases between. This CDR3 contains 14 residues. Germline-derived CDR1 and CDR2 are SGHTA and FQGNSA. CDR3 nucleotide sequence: TGTGCCAGCAGCTTAGGGTACAGGGTACGTGAAGCTTTCTTT. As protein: CASSLGYRVREAFF.